This T cell receptor (beta chain) is from a study of blood T cell repertoires in COVID-19. Background on the study: The United States, Italy and Spain supplied acute and convalescent COVID-19 samples. In each case, the material was cDNA or gDNA derived from T cells, B-cell-depleted T cells, or PBMCs.

V lost 0 bases and J 4 bases, leaving 12 bases between the germline ends. CDR1 is MNHNS, CDR2 SASEGT, per germline. The CDR3 extends over 15 amino acids. The protocol was immunoSEQ multiplex PCR, while the TCRdb copy is restricted to in-frame clones and leaves out a portion. The table lists fewer than 300,000 clones, about 88% of them singletons, with 0.9% to 1% in the top ten. What was sequenced was peripheral blood. The TCR was taken from a woman between 35 and 50 years old who had recovered from COVID-19. The V and J genes are TRBV6-1 and TRBJ1-1; the D gene is possibly TRBD1 (6 bases). The CDR3 is CASSEAPGGLTEAFF. The CDR3 DNA sequence: TGTGCCAGCAGTGAAGCCCCCGGGGGGCTCACTGAAGCTTTCTTT.